The 18 T cell receptor beta chains listed next were all sequenced from one sample in a study of early T cells in non-severe SARS-CoV-2 infection. TCRdb ran MiXCR on the 5' RACE reads and lists one entry per CDR3 protein. This sample carries about 40,000 distinct CDR3 sequences, about 5.3% of them seen once, and the ten largest clones take about a quarter. Sequenced input: whole blood. These receptors originate from an adult who was a healthcare worker with PCR-confirmed SARS-CoV-2 infection or an uninfected control (not recorded which).

This clonotype was seen only a few times. The V and J genes are TRBV28 and TRBJ2-4, with D tentatively TRBD1 (5 bases). Trimming pared 6 bases from V and 1 base from J, leaving 16 bases between. The CDR3 has 16 amino acids. From germline, CDR1 is MDHEN and CDR2 SYDVKM. The CDR3 DNA reads as TGTGCCAGCAGAACCGACTGGAAGGGGGCCAAAAACATTCAGTACTTC. This codes for CASRTDWKGAKNIQYF.

This clonotype was seen many times. J is TRBJ2-5 and V is TRBV20-1; the D gene could be TRBD1 or TRBD2 (6 bases each). The CDR3 loop spans 13 amino acids. The V and J ends lost 3 bases and 1 base respectively, with 9 bases between them. Germline V gene lookup returns CDR1 DFQATT and CDR2 SNEGSKA (reference sequence). The CDR3 DNA reads TGCAGTGCTAGGTGGGGGGCCCAAGAGACCCAGTACTTC. It yields the protein CSARWGAQETQYF.

V is TRBV6-1 and J is TRBJ2-3, with 12 bases matching TRBD2. Looked up from germline, CDR1 is MNHNS and CDR2 is SASEGT. This CDR3 is built from 17 residues. V was pared by 4 bases and J by 2 bases, with 7 bases of the junction left unmatched. Here the CDR3 reads CASSGRTSGANTDTQYF. CDR3 nucleotide sequence: TGTGCCAGCAGTGGAAGGACTAGCGGGGCCAACACAGATACGCAGTATTTT.

This clonotype appeared many times. The V and J genes are TRBV20-1 and TRBJ1-1; TRBD1 aligns across 9 bases. V gave up 3 bases and J gave up 2 bases; unmatched junction bases: 4. The germline V gene has CDR1 DFQATT and CDR2 SNEGSKA (reference sequence). The CDR3 totals 14 residues. CDR3 amino acids: CSASNRGLNTEAFF. In nucleotides, the CDR3 is TGCAGTGCTAGCAACAGGGGGCTTAACACTGAAGCTTTCTTT.

This clonotype was picked up many times. The chain recombines TRBV18 with TRBJ2-3; TRBD2 matches at 7 bases. Germline V gene sequence: CDR1 KGHSH, CDR2 LQKENI. V trimming: 0 bases; J trimming: 3 bases; junction bases outside the gene matches: 3. The CDR3 runs to 15 residues. CDR3 nucleotide sequence: TGTGCCAGCTCACCACCCGCGGGAGATACAGATACGCAGTATTTT. Translating gives CASSPPAGDTDTQYF.

Many counts were recorded for this clonotype. V and J are TRBV30 and TRBJ2-5, with a possible D match to TRBD1 (6 bases). Trimming took off 2 bases at V and 5 bases at J, with 15 bases between the two ends. The V gene's germline CDR1 is GTSNPN and CDR2 SVGIG (reference sequence). The CDR3 runs 14 residues. CDR3 sequence reads: CAWSRDTSGETQYF. The CDR3 DNA reads as TGTGCCTGGAGTCGGGACACCTCCGGGGAGACCCAGTACTTC.

This clonotype was seen at least ten times. The CDR3 nucleotides read TGCAGTGCTAGGTCGGGACACGAGCAGTACTTC. Its protein product is CSARSGHEQYF. The rearrangement joins TRBV20-1 to TRBJ2-7; D is tentatively TRBD1 or TRBD2 (5 bases each). CDR3 length: 11 residues. V lost 3 bases to trimming and J lost 5 bases, with 8 bases between them. The germline gives CDR1 DFQATT, CDR2 SNEGSKA (reference sequence).

This clonotype has just a few counts. The chain combines TRBV29-1 with TRBJ2-1; D is perhaps TRBD2 (6 bases). In germline, CDR1 is SQVTM, CDR2 ANQGSEA. This CDR3 is 11 amino acids long. The V gene lost 7 bases and the J gene lost 5 bases, with 9 bases spanning the gap. DNA for the CDR3: TGCAGCGGGGGACTCGACAATGAGCAGTTCTTC. Translating it yields CSGGLDNEQFF.

This clonotype was detected ten times or more. This chain links TRBV5-1 with TRBJ2-1; TRBD2 matches at 11 bases. This CDR3 has 15 amino acids. Germline V gene lookup returns CDR1 SGHRS and CDR2 YFSETQ. The V segment lost 1 base and the J segment 14 bases; nucleotides outside the gene matches: 11. The CDR3 DNA follows: TGCGCCAGCAGCTTGACTAGCGGGAGCATTCGGACCAAGTTCTTC. It codes for CASSLTSGSIRTKFF. The whole variable domain, remainder taken from reference TRBV5-1 and TRBJ2-1, is KAGVTQTPRYLIKTRGQQVTLSCSPISGHRSVSWYQQTPGQGLQFLFEYFSETQRNKGNFPGRFSGRQFSNSRSEMNVSTLELGDSALYLCASSLTSGSIRTKFFGPGTRLTVL.

This rearrangement joins TRBV14 to TRBJ2-1; 12 bases map to TRBD2. After removal of 3 bases from V and 6 bases from J, the junction contained 3 bases not matched to a gene. CDR1 is SGHDN, CDR2 FVKESK, per germline. The CDR3 is made up of 15 amino acids. The CDR3 spells CASSQTSGSGNEQFF. The CDR3 DNA follows: TGTGCCAGCAGCCAGACTAGCGGGAGTGGCAATGAGCAGTTCTTC.

This clonotype was observed many times. This chain joins TRBV4-3 and TRBJ2-7; D possibly corresponds to TRBD1 (5 bases). Looked up from germline, CDR1 is LGHNA and CDR2 is YSLEER. The CDR3 sequence is 14 residues long. Between the trimmed V and J ends, which lost 1 base and 5 bases, there was a span of 12 bases. CDR3: CASSQALGQDEQYF. The CDR3 DNA follows: TGCGCCAGCAGCCAAGCTTTGGGGCAAGACGAGCAGTACTTC.

There are many counts of this clonotype. The V and J genes are TRBV18 and TRBJ2-7; 7 bases map to TRBD1. The CDR3 runs 15 residues. Trimming took 4 bases from V and 6 from J; bases not matched to a gene: 12. Germline loops: CDR1 KGHSH, CDR2 LQKENI. CDR3 residues: CASSRSTGIPSEQYF. Here the CDR3 DNA reads TGTGCCAGCTCACGCTCGACAGGGATCCCCTCCGAGCAGTACTTC.

This clonotype was seen many times. V gene TRBV5-4 combines with J gene TRBJ2-4; 9 nucleotides match TRBD1. In germline, CDR1 is SGHNT, CDR2 YYREEE (reference sequence). The CDR3 is 16 residues long. V lost 4 bases, J lost 3 bases, and 8 bases stayed unmatched. The CDR3 region is CASSAWTGDNKNIQYF. The DNA for the CDR3 is TGTGCCAGCAGCGCGTGGACAGGGGATAACAAAAACATTCAGTACTTC.

The sample holds many counts of this clonotype. The genes are TRBV7-9 and TRBJ1-2; 9 bases agree with TRBD1. The V and J ends lost 3 bases and 8 bases, in that order; junction bases with no gene match: 7. Germline V gene data show CDR1 as SEHNR and CDR2 as FQNEAQ (reference sequence). This CDR3 contains 14 residues. Here the CDR3 reads CASSFGDRVGGYTF. The CDR3, as DNA: TGTGCCAGCAGCTTCGGGGACAGGGTTGGAGGCTACACCTTC.

In this sample, this clonotype turned up many times. This rearrangement joins TRBV4-2 to TRBJ2-3, with 13 bases matching TRBD2. Germline-derived CDR1 and CDR2 are LGHNA and YNFKEQ. The CDR3 contains 16 residues. Germline trimming cut 3 bases from V and 3 bases from J; bases unmatched to any gene: 3. This CDR3 reads CASSHPTSGRTDTQYF. CDR3 nucleotide sequence: TGTGCCAGCAGCCACCCGACTAGCGGGAGGACAGATACGCAGTATTTT.

This clonotype was picked up many times. J is TRBJ2-7 and V is TRBV10-3; D perhaps matches TRBD2 (6 bases). Per the germline V gene, CDR1 is ENHRY and CDR2 is SYGVKD. The CDR3 totals 12 residues. Trimming stripped 3 bases from V and 7 bases from J, with 10 bases between. The CDR3 region has the DNA TGTGCCATCAGTGAAGGAGGGCAAGAGCAGTACTTC. The encoded protein is CAISEGGQEQYF.

This clonotype was recorded many times. V and J are TRBV20-1 and TRBJ2-7, with D maybe TRBD2 (5 bases). This CDR3 spans 13 amino acids. Per germline, CDR1 DFQATT and CDR2 SNEGSKA (reference sequence). The ends were cut back, 4 bases at V and 2 bases at J, with 12 bases in the middle. The CDR3 bases are TGCAGTGCTACCCAAAGGGAGACCTACGAGCAGTACTTC. Translating gives CSATQRETYEQYF.

This clonotype was observed a handful of times. V usage is TRBV15 and J usage is TRBJ1-1; 9 bases agree with TRBD1. CDR3 size: 14 residues. V shed 5 bases and J 5 bases; nucleotides not matched to a gene: 6. The V gene's germline CDR1 is LNHNV and CDR2 YYDKDF (reference sequence). The CDR3: CATSGRQGETEAFF. As DNA, the CDR3 is TGTGCCACCAGCGGGAGACAGGGGGAAACTGAAGCTTTCTTT.